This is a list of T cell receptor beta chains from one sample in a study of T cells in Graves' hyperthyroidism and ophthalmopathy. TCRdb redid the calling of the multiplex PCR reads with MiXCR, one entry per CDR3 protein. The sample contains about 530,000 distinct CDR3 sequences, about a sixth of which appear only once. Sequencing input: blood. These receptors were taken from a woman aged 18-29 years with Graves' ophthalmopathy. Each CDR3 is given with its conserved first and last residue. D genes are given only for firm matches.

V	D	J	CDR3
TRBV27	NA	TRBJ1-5	CASSFASLPDQPQHF
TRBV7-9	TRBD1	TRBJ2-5	CASSVPPPPGQGETQYF
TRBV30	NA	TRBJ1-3	CAWKLSGNTIYF
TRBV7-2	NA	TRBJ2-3	CASSPLGGGYTDTQYF
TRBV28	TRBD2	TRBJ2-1	CASSPPNPGLAGVNEQFF
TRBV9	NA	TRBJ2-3	CASSVGNAGNTDTQYF
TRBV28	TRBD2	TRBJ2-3	CASWPGGRTDTQYF
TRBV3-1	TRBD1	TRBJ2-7	CAREDRQISYEQYF
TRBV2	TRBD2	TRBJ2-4	CASSVSGGYQNIQYF
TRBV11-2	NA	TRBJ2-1	CASSLGGGPRYNEQFF
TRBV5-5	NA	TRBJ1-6	CASSSKQQTNSPLHF
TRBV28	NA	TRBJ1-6	CASSLSRGIDSPLHF
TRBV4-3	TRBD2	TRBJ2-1	CASSQVARREGRNEQFF
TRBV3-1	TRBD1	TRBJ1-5	CASSQDPLTGGLQPQHF
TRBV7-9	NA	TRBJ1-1	CASRKTQNTEAFF
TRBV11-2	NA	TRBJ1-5	CASSLGFAQPQHF
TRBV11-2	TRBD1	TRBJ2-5	CASSGRGLETQYF
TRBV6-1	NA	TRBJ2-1	CASSTRGGFDEQFF
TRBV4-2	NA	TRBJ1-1	CASSQDEAGAEAFF
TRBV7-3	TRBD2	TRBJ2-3	CASSPLGGGLAGAADTQYF
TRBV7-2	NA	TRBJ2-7	CASSPERGPGYEQYF
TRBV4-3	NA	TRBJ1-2	CASSQDLASYYGYTF
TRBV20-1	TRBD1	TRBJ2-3	CSARVGGADTQYF
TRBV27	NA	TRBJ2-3	CASSLLWTTISTDTQYF
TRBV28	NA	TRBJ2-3	CASSLRGSADTQYF
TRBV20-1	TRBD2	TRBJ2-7	CSARPYWEAGVTYEQYF
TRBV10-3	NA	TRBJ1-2	CAISDPGAYNYGYTF
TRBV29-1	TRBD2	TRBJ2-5	CSSFTSGRGETQYF
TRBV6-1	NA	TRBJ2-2	CASSAEGGTGELFF
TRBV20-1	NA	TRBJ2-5	CSARDSDSLKETQYF
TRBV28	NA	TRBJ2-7	CASGNLDNYEQYF
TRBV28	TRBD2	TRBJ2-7	CASTPGGTYEQYF
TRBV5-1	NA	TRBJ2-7	CASSLQGLPYEQYF
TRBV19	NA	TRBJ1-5	CASSPIGQGGSNQPQHF
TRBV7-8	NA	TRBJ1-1	CASSGHRSLNTEAFF
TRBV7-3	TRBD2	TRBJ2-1	CASSPLGGGLAGDSNEQFF
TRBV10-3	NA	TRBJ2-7	CAISESDRSPYEQYF
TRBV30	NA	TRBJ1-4	CAWSIQGSEKLFF
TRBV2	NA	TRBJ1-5	CASSGGVRGAFNQPQHF
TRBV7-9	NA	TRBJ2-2	CASSPGHLNTGELFF
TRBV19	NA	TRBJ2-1	CASSFTAGTVSYNEQFF
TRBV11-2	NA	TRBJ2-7	CASSLELLAAGSYEQYF